One and the same sample provided the 11 T cell receptor beta chains below, sequenced in a study of T-cell reconstitution after alpha-beta-depleted transplantation in children. Preparing the TCRbeta library involved the use of unique molecular identifiers. TCRdb used MiXCR to reprocess the PCR reads, holding one entry per CDR3 protein. In the table there are 490,000 or so distinct CDR3 sequences, approximately 12% of which are singletons. The starting material was PBMCs from the stem cell graft donor, obtained from the stem cell graft. Receptors originate from a human donor who donated a stem cell graft to a child with combined immunodeficiency.

This clonotype showed up just a few times. The V call is TRBV11-2, the J call TRBJ2-5; D unclear. The CDR3 sequence is 18 residues long. V was cut by 1 base and J by 6 bases, with 24 bases left in between. Germline lookup yields CDR1 SGHAT and CDR2 FQNNGV. For the CDR3, the DNA is TGTGCCAGCAGCTTAGGGTTTCAAATGATAGGGCGGCAACAGACCCAGTACTTC. It yields the protein CASSLGFQMIGRQQTQYF. Full variable domain (missing parts from reference TRBV11-2 and TRBJ2-5): EAGVAQSPRYKIIEKRQSVAFWCNPISGHATLYWYQQILGQGPKLLIQFQNNGVVDDSQLPKDRFSAERLKGVDSTLKIQPAKLEDSAVYLCASSLGFQMIGRQQTQYFGPGTRLLVL.

The V and J genes are TRBV29-1 and TRBJ2-7; possibly TRBD1 for D (5 bases). The germline V gene has CDR1 SQVTM and CDR2 ANQGSEA. The CDR3 length is 10 residues. Trimming stripped 5 bases from V and 7 bases from J, with 9 bases between. Here the CDR3 DNA reads TGCAGCGTTCAAACAGGAGAGCAGTACTTC. Translating gives CSVQTGEQYF.

This clonotype turned up a few times. V is TRBV7-2 and J is TRBJ2-3; no firm D call. Trimming removed 0 bases at V and 1 base at J, with 8 bases between. The CDR3 loop spans 15 amino acids. Per the germline V gene, CDR1 is SGHTA and CDR2 is FQGNSA. The CDR3 loop is CASSLALPRTDTQYF. CDR3 nucleotides: TGTGCCAGCAGCTTAGCCCTCCCCCGCACAGATACGCAGTATTTT. The full variable domain, with the rest looked up from reference TRBV7-2 and TRBJ2-3, is GAGVSQSPSNKVTEKGKDVELRCDPISGHTALYWYRQSLGQGLEFLIYFQGNSAPDKSGLPSDRFSAERTGGSVSTLTIQRTQQEDSAVYLCASSLALPRTDTQYFGPGTRLTVL.

This clonotype was detected many times. This chain joins TRBV12-3 or TRBV12-4 and TRBJ1-1; the D is unclear. This CDR3 region has 14 residues. V was trimmed by 7 bases and J by 0 bases, leaving 12 bases between them. CDR3 amino acids: CASTVSGMNTEAFF. The CDR3, as DNA: TGTGCCAGCACCGTATCGGGGATGAACACTGAAGCTTTCTTT.

This clonotype was seen a handful of times. V usage is TRBV6-2 or TRBV6-3 and J usage is TRBJ2-1; 7 positions agree with TRBD2. V lost 1 base, J lost 0 bases, and 9 bases stayed unmatched. Per germline, CDR1 MNHEY and CDR2 SVGEGT. The CDR3 length is 18 residues. The CDR3 nucleotides read TGTGCCAGCAGTTACTGGGTAGCGGGTCCAAGCTCCTACAATGAGCAGTTCTTC. Translating gives CASSYWVAGPSSYNEQFF.

This sequence joins TRBV7-9 and TRBJ1-2; TRBD1 might be the D (5 bases). Germline-derived CDR1 and CDR2 are SEHNR and FQNEAQ (reference sequence). The germline V and J ends were trimmed by 5 bases and 6 bases, with 10 bases remaining between them. The CDR3 sequence is 12 residues long. The CDR3 DNA follows: TGTGCCAGCAGCCCAGGGACGGATGGCTACACCTTC. This sequence encodes CASSPGTDGYTF.

Only a few counts were recorded for this clonotype. The chain carries TRBV5-1 and TRBJ2-3; either TRBD1 or TRBD2 may supply D (6 bases each). The CDR3 runs to 16 residues. Trimming removed 0 bases at V and 4 bases at J, with 15 bases between. The germline V gene has CDR1 SGHRS and CDR2 YFSETQ. The CDR3 nucleotides read TGCGCCAGCAGCTTGGCCGTGGGGGGCGCATCAGATACGCAGTATTTT. As protein: CASSLAVGGASDTQYF.

Points on this clonotype: The germline gene is not matched at one end of the junction; a read error may be the cause. V usage is TRBV7-9 and J usage is TRBJ1-2; TRBD1 matches at 7 bases. The length of the CDR3 is 11 residues. The germline V gene encodes CDR1 SEHNR and CDR2 FQNEAQ (reference sequence). This chain's CDR3 is CASSPTGADAF. CDR3 coding DNA: TGTGCCAGCAGCCCCACAGGGGCCGACGCCTTC.

The rearrangement links TRBV4-3 to TRBJ2-3, with 7 bases aligning to TRBD2. There are 16 residues in the CDR3. With V trimmed by 0 bases and J by 0 bases, 3 bases remained unmatched. The germline V gene has CDR1 LGHNA and CDR2 YSLEER. CDR3 protein: CASSQDGAGSTDTQYF. The CDR3 nucleotides are TGCGCCAGCAGCCAAGATGGAGCGGGAAGCACAGATACGCAGTATTTT.

The rearrangement uses TRBV18 and TRBJ2-1; 8 bases fit TRBD1. J lost 2 bases, V lost 9 bases, and 3 bases had no gene match. Germline CDR1 and CDR2: KGHSH and LQKENI. This CDR3 is built from 13 residues. CDR3 in amino acids: CASRTGPYNEQFF. As DNA, the CDR3 is TGTGCCAGTCGGACAGGGCCCTACAATGAGCAGTTCTTC.

The table lists this clonotype with a few counts. The chain couples TRBV5-1 to TRBJ2-5; 9 positions agree with TRBD1. This CDR3 contains 14 residues. Losses at the gene ends were 4 bases for V and 3 bases for J; bases not matched to a gene: 4. Germline V gene sequence: CDR1 SGHRS, CDR2 YFSETQ. This chain's CDR3 is CASSHWTGEETQYF. Here the CDR3 DNA reads TGCGCCAGCAGCCACTGGACAGGGGAAGAGACCCAGTACTTC.